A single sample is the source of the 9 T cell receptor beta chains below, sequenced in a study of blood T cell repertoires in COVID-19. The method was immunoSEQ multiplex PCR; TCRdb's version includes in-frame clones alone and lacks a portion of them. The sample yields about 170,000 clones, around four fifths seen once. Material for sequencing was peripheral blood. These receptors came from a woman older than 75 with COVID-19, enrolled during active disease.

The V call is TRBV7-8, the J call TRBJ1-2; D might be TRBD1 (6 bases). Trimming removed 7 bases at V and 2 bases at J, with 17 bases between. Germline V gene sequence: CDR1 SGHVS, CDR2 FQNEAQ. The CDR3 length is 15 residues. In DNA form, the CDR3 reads TGTGCCAGCACCCAGGGAACAGGGATAAACTATGGCTACACCTTC. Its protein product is CASTQGTGINYGYTF.

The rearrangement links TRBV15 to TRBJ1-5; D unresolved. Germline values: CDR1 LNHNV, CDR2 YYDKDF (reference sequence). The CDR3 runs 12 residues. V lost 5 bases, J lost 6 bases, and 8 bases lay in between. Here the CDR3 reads CATSPRGQPQHF. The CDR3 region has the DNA TGTGCCACCAGCCCCCGAGGTCAGCCCCAGCATTTT.

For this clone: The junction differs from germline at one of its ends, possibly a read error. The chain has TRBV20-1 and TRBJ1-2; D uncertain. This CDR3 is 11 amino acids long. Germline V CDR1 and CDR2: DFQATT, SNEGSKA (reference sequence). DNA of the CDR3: TGCAGTGCTCATCAGGCTCGGCAGGCCCACTTC. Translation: CSAHQARQAHF.

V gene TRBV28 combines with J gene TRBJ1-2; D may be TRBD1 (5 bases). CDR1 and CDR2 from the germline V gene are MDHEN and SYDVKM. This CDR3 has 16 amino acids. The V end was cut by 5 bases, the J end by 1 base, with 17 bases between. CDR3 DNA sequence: TGTGCCAGCAGTCCAAGTAGGGGTCTACGTAACTATGGCTACACCTTC. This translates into CASSPSRGLRNYGYTF.

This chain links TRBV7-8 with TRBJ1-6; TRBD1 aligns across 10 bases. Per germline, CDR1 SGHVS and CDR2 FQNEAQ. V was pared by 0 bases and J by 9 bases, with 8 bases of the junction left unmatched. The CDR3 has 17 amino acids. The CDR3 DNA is TGTGCCAGCAGCTTAGCGGGACAGGGGCATTTAGGTTCACCCCTCCACTTT. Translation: CASSLAGQGHLGSPLHF. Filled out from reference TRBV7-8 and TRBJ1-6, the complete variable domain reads GAGVSQSPRYKVAKRGQDVALRCDPISGHVSLFWYQQALGQGPEFLTYFQNEAQLDKSGLPSDRFFAERPEGSVSTLKIQRTQQEDSAVYLCASSLAGQGHLGSPLHFGNGTRLTVT.

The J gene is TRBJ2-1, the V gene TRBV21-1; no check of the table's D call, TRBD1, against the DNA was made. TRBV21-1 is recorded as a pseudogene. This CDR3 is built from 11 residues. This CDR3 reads CASCPTNEQFF. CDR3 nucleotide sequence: TGTGCCAGCTGCCCCACAAATGAGCAGTTCTTC.

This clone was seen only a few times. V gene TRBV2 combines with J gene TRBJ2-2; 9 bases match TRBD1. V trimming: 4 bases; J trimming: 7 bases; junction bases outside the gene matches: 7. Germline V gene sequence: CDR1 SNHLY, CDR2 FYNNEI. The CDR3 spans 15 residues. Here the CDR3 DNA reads TGTGCCAGCAGTGCATCCGGGACAGGGTACGGGGAGCTGTTTTTT. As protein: CASSASGTGYGELFF.

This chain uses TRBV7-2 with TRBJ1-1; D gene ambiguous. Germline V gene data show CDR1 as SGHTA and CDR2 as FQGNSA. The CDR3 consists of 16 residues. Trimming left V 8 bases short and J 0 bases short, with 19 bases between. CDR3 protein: CASANPGRNMNTEAFF. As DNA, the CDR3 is TGTGCCAGCGCTAACCCGGGTAGAAACATGAACACTGAAGCTTTCTTT.

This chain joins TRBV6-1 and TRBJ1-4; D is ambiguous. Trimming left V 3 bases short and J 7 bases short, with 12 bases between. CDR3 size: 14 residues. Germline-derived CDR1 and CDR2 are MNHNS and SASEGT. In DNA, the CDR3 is TGTGCCAGCAGTGACGCGGGAGCGGTTGAAAAACTGTTTTTT. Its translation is CASSDAGAVEKLFF.